The rows below give T cell receptor beta chains drawn from one sample of a study of cytomegalovirus exposure and HLA in healthy donors. Generated by immunoSEQ multiplex PCR, the TCRdb table keeps only in-frame clones and is missing some. The table records about 130,000 clones, approximately 95% of them present only once. Source material: PBMCs. These receptors all stem from a man aged 18 to 30 in good health and CMV-seronegative. The CDR3 runs from the conserved cysteine through the conserved F or W. D genes are given only for firm matches. Not every row has a clone size; where given, it reads once, few, many or a size class.

-	TRBD2	13	TRBV10-2	TRBJ2-7	CATQREGSYEQYF	TGCGCAACCCAGCGGGAGGGATCCTACGAGCAGTACTTC
-	-	13	TRBV7-6	TRBJ1-5	CASSLGERQPQHF	TGTGCCAGCAGCTTAGGGGAGCGGCAGCCCCAGCATTTT
once	-	18	TRBV4-3	TRBJ2-1	CASSQREAGSSSYNEQFF	TGCGCCAGCAGCCAAAGGGAGGCAGGCTCCAGCTCCTACAATGAGCAGTTCTTC
-	TRBD1	14	TRBV28	TRBJ1-1	CASSVQGRGTEAFF	TGTGCCAGCAGCGTACAGGGGAGAGGCACTGAAGCTTTCTTT
-	TRBD1	14	TRBV4-2	TRBJ1-2	CASSYTGGSYGYTF	TGTGCCAGCAGCTACACAGGGGGCAGCTATGGCTACACCTTC
once	-	12	TRBV7-9	TRBJ1-2	CASSPPDYGYTF	TGTGCCAGCAGCCCCCCCGACTATGGCTACACCTTC
few	-	14	TRBV6-4	TRBJ2-7	CASSDSADAGEQYF	TGTGCCAGCAGTGACTCGGCAGACGCGGGGGAGCAGTACTTC
-	-	13	TRBV25-1	TRBJ2-2	CASSELTTGELFF	TGTGCCAGCAGTGAACTAACCACCGGGGAGCTGTTTTTT
-	TRBD1	12	TRBV29-1	TRBJ2-3	CSGGQGKDTQYF	TGCAGCGGGGGACAGGGGAAAGATACGCAGTATTTT
-	TRBD2	15	TRBV11-2	TRBJ2-7	CASRQVAGGSYEQYF	TGTGCCAGCAGACAAGTAGCGGGAGGGTCCTACGAGCAGTACTTC
-	TRBD2	17	TRBV5-3	TRBJ2-3	CASPGPTSGTSTDTQYF	TGTGCCAGTCCCGGGCCGACTAGCGGGACGAGCACAGATACGCAGTATTTT
-	TRBD1	14	TRBV5-1	TRBJ1-1	CASSRGQQNTEAFF	TGCGCCAGCAGCCGGGGACAGCAGAACACTGAAGCTTTCTTT
-	TRBD1	14	TRBV4-2	TRBJ2-1	CASQTGAQDNEQFF	TGTGCCAGCCAGACAGGGGCGCAGGATAATGAGCAGTTCTTC
once	TRBD1	16	TRBV9	TRBJ2-7	CASSPSQGAIPYEQYF	TGTGCCAGCAGCCCATCACAGGGGGCAATTCCCTACGAGCAGTACTTC
-	TRBD2	14	TRBV5-1	TRBJ2-1	CASKRTSGSDEQFF	TGCGCCAGCAAAAGGACTAGCGGGAGCGATGAGCAGTTCTTC
-	-	12	TRBV28	TRBJ1-2	CASSTRVYGYTF	TGTGCCAGCAGTACCAGGGTTTATGGCTACACCTTC
-	-	14	TRBV9	TRBJ1-4	CASSAGDANEKLFF	TGTGCCAGCAGCGCGGGGGATGCTAATGAAAAACTGTTTTTT
-	-	18	TRBV4-1	TRBJ1-1	CASSPFEPATLEGTEAFF	TGCGCCAGCAGCCCCTTCGAGCCCGCGACTTTGGAAGGAACTGAAGCTTTCTTT
-	-	15	TRBV7-7	TRBJ2-1	CASSLRLAEYNEQFF	TGTGCCAGCAGCTTACGGCTAGCTGAATACAATGAGCAGTTCTTC
-	-	15	TRBV2	TRBJ1-2	CASSESAGPNYGYTF	TGTGCCAGCAGTGAATCGGCAGGGCCCAACTATGGCTACACCTTC
-	-	16	TRBV5-4	TRBJ2-1	CASSWVPGLGDNEQFF	TGTGCCAGCAGCTGGGTCCCGGGACTGGGTGACAATGAGCAGTTCTTC
-	-	16	TRBV27	TRBJ2-1	CASSSQDFSSYNEQFF	TGTGCCAGCAGTTCTCAGGACTTCAGCTCCTACAATGAGCAGTTCTTC
-	TRBD2	15	TRBV29-1	TRBJ2-7	CSVEPGEGGDYEQYF	TGCAGCGTTGAACCTGGGGAGGGAGGGGACTACGAGCAGTACTTC
-	-	14	TRBV5-1	TRBJ2-5	CASFRGGAQETQYF	TGCGCCAGCTTCCGAGGGGGGGCCCAAGAGACCCAGTACTTC
-	TRBD1	15	TRBV5-1	TRBJ2-7	CASSWSGQGFDEQYF	TGCGCCAGCAGCTGGTCGGGACAGGGGTTTGACGAGCAGTACTTC
-	-	14	TRBV5-6	TRBJ1-4	CASSLAPSDEKLFF	TGTGCCAGCAGCTTGGCTCCTTCGGATGAAAAACTGTTTTTT
once	-	15	TRBV6-5	TRBJ1-1	CASSTNSLMSTEAFF	TGTGCCAGCAGCACGAACAGTTTAATGAGCACTGAAGCTTTCTTT
-	-	14	TRBV2	TRBJ2-7	CASSYRAAGYEQYF	TGTGCCAGCAGTTACAGGGCTGCTGGGTACGAGCAGTACTTC
-	TRBD1	14	TRBV5-8	TRBJ1-1	CASSLDRGLTEAFF	TGTGCCAGCAGCCTGGACAGGGGGCTGACTGAAGCTTTCTTT
-	-	13	TRBV11-2	TRBJ2-2	CASSFSSTGELFF	TGTGCCAGCAGCTTTAGTTCTACCGGGGAGCTGTTTTTT
-	-	16	TRBV9	TRBJ2-2	CASSVEPGANTGELFF	TGTGCCAGCAGCGTAGAGCCGGGGGCGAACACCGGGGAGCTGTTTTTT
-	-	17	TRBV10-3	TRBJ1-1	CAISDPTEAGVNTEAFF	TGTGCCATCAGTGATCCGACAGAAGCGGGAGTGAACACTGAAGCTTTCTTT
-	TRBD2	16	TRBV18	TRBJ2-1	CASSPRGLAGGDEQFF	TGTGCCAGCTCACCACGGGGACTAGCGGGAGGCGATGAGCAGTTCTTC
-	-	15	TRBV15	TRBJ2-7	CATSRERVPSYEQYF	TGTGCCACCAGCAGAGAACGGGTCCCTTCCTACGAGCAGTACTTC
-	-	16	TRBV4-3	TRBJ2-7	CASSQDSKERVYEQYF	TGCGCCAGCAGCCAAGATTCAAAGGAGAGGGTCTACGAGCAGTACTTC
-	-	14	TRBV2	TRBJ1-5	CASSKNYRDQPQHF	TGTGCCAGCAGTAAGAACTACAGGGATCAGCCCCAGCATTTT
-	-	13	TRBV7-3	TRBJ1-1	CASSPGGGAEAFF	TGTGCCAGCAGCCCTGGGGGGGGAGCTGAAGCTTTCTTT
-	TRBD1	17	TRBV9	TRBJ1-1	CASSVAFGQGENTEAFF	TGTGCCAGCAGCGTAGCTTTCGGGCAGGGGGAGAACACTGAAGCTTTCTTT
-	TRBD2	15	TRBV2	TRBJ2-3	CASRIGRGTTDTQYF	TGTGCCAGCCGCATCGGGCGGGGGACCACAGATACGCAGTATTTT
-	-	12	TRBV6-1	TRBJ1-1	CASRTGITEAFF	TGTGCCAGCAGAACAGGGATAACTGAAGCTTTCTTT
-	TRBD1	17	TRBV14	TRBJ2-2	CASSQARRTGNTGELFF	TGTGCCAGCAGCCAAGCCCGACGGACAGGGAACACCGGGGAGCTGTTTTTT
-	TRBD2	14	TRBV5-1	TRBJ2-3	CASRGGSTLDTQYF	TGCGCCAGCAGGGGGGGGAGTACTTTGGATACGCAGTATTTT
-	-	14	TRBV28	TRBJ1-1	CASSPFGVNTEAFF	TGTGCCAGCAGTCCCTTCGGGGTAAACACTGAAGCTTTCTTT
-	-	14	TRBV6-5	TRBJ2-7	CASSYGGISYEQYF	TGTGCCAGCAGTTACGGAGGCATTTCCTACGAGCAGTACTTC
-	TRBD2	18	TRBV11-3	TRBJ2-3	CASSLKRAGSRVRDTQYF	TGTGCCAGCAGCTTAAAGAGAGCGGGGAGTAGGGTGCGAGATACGCAGTATTTT
-	TRBD1	14	TRBV7-9	TRBJ1-1	CASSLGQGSTEAFF	TGTGCCAGCAGCTTAGGACAGGGGTCCACTGAAGCTTTCTTT
once	TRBD1	13	TRBV6-1	TRBJ2-1	CASRGQVYNEQFF	TGTGCCAGCAGGGGACAGGTCTACAATGAGCAGTTCTTC
-	-	16	TRBV9	TRBJ2-1	CASSVDGSEEYNEQFF	TGTGCCAGCAGCGTAGATGGCAGCGAGGAATACAATGAGCAGTTCTTC
-	TRBD1	13	TRBV28	TRBJ1-1	CASSSSGTGSSFF	TGTGCCAGCAGTTCCTCCGGGACAGGTTCGTCTTTCTTT
-	-	14	TRBV7-3	TRBJ2-2	CASSSSVVSGELFF	TGTGCCAGCAGCTCCTCAGTTGTCAGCGGGGAGCTGTTTTTT
-	-	13	TRBV27	TRBJ2-3	CASRRIRTDTQYF	TGTGCCAGCCGGAGGATTCGCACAGATACGCAGTATTTT
once	-	14	TRBV5-1	TRBJ1-1	CASSPLQGSAEAFF	TGCGCCAGCAGCCCCCTCCAGGGGAGTGCTGAAGCTTTCTTT
-	TRBD1	15	TRBV6-5	TRBJ1-1	CASRPGRGPNTEAFF	TGTGCCAGCAGGCCGGGAAGGGGGCCGAACACTGAAGCTTTCTTT